This is a list of T cell receptor beta chains from one sample in a study of blood T cell repertoires in COVID-19. TCRdb keeps only in-frame clones here, not all; method: immunoSEQ multiplex PCR. The repertoire has around 23,000 clones, about 72% of them found once; the top ten carry 43%. What was sequenced was peripheral blood. These receptors all stem from an elderly woman with acute or convalescent COVID-19. CDR3s include the opening cysteine and the closing phenylalanine or tryptophan. The D gene is left open where the match is weak. Only part of the rows carry a size: once, few, many, or a class if the clone is expanded.

>TRBV5-4|TRBJ2-5|TRBD2|.
TGTGCCAGCAGCCCGAGCGGGGTCAGGGTCGAGACCCAGTACTTC
CASSPSGVRVETQYF
>TRBV19|TRBJ1-6|.|.
TGTGCCAGTATGCGGAGCAGTAGGGGCTCGATTCGCTATAATTCACCCCTCCACTTT
CASMRSSRGSIRYNSPLHF
>TRBV19|TRBJ1-3|.|.
TGTGCCAGTAGTTCCCGGGGAAACACCATATATTTT
CASSSRGNTIYF
>TRBV18|TRBJ1-5|.|few
TGTGCCAGCTCAGAGGTGCGCAATCAGCCCCAGCATTTT
CASSEVRNQPQHF
>TRBV10-3|TRBJ2-6|TRBD1|few
TGTGCCACAACAGGGGCTGGGGCCAACGTCCTGACTTTC
CATTGAGANVLTF
>TRBV3-1/TRBV3-2|TRBJ2-7|.|few
TGTGCCAGCAGCCATGGGGCCGGCAGAAACGAGCAGTACTTC
CASSHGAGRNEQYF
>TRBV2|TRBJ1-5|TRBD1|.
TGTGCCAGCAGTGCCGGGACAGGTGTCATCGCGGGGCCCCAGCATTTT
CASSAGTGVIAGPQHF
>TRBV7-9|TRBJ2-1|TRBD2|.
TGTGCCAGCAGCCCAGGAGGACTAGTAAATGAGCAGTTCTTC
CASSPGGLVNEQFF
>TRBV18|TRBJ1-2|.|once
TGTGCCAGCTCACCTCCAAACTATGGCTACACCTTC
CASSPPNYGYTF
>TRBV6-4|TRBJ1-1|.|.
TGTGCCAGCAGCTACAGGGTGGGGGACACTGAAGCTTTCTTT
CASSYRVGDTEAFF
>TRBV29-1|TRBJ1-1|TRBD1|.
TGCAGCGGGAACAGGGGGCCAGACACTGAAGCTTTCTTT
CSGNRGPDTEAFF
>TRBV5-4|TRBJ2-1|.|once
TGTGCCAGCAGCACCTCTAGGGGCCCCAATGAGCAGTTCTTC
CASSTSRGPNEQFF
>TRBV19|TRBJ2-7|TRBD1|.
TGTGCCAGTAGCTTAGACAGGGTTTCCTACGAGCAGTACTTC
CASSLDRVSYEQYF
>TRBV10-3|TRBJ2-3|TRBD1|few
TGTGCCATCAGTGAGGGGACAGGGGCCCTAGGTACGCAGTATTTT
CAISEGTGALGTQYF
>TRBV19|TRBJ1-5|.|.
TGTGCCAGTAGTATCCCCCAGGGACAGCCCCAGCATTTT
CASSIPQGQPQHF
>TRBV10-1|TRBJ1-2|TRBD1|.
TGCGCCAGCAGGTCTTTCCGGGACAGGGACTATGGCTACACCTTC
CASRSFRDRDYGYTF
>TRBV20-1|TRBJ2-3|.|.
TGCAGTGCTAGTGCGACTACCTTTGGGGATACGCAGTATTTT
CSASATTFGDTQYF
>TRBV7-9|TRBJ2-7|.|.
TGTGCCAGCAGCTTAGGGGCCCCCTCCTACGAGCAGTACTTC
CASSLGAPSYEQYF
>TRBV9|TRBJ1-1|.|.
TGTGCCAGCAGCGTAGACCCTAAAGGGGACACTGAAGCTTTCTTT
CASSVDPKGDTEAFF
>TRBV19|TRBJ1-1|.|.
TGTGCCAGTAGTATGGGACCTCGGGAGGCTTTCTTT
CASSMGPREAFF
>TRBV4-1|TRBJ2-1|.|.
TGCGCCAGCGCGGGTCACAGATTAATATACAATGAGCAGTTCTTC
CASAGHRLIYNEQFF
>TRBV23-1|TRBJ2-1|.|.
TGCGCCAGCAGTCCTCTCCTTGTCAATGAGCAGTTCTTC
CASSPLLVNEQFF
>TRBV7-3|TRBJ2-2|TRBD1|.
TGTGCCAGCAGCTTGCGACAGGGCCCGTCGAACACCGGGGAGCTGTTTTTT
CASSLRQGPSNTGELFF
>TRBV3-1/TRBV3-2|TRBJ1-1|.|.
TGTGCCAGCAGCCTGAGACAGCGGGGGGACACTGAAGCTTTCTTT
CASSLRQRGDTEAFF
>TRBV19|TRBJ1-4|.|.
TGTGCCAGTAGTAAGGACTCCGCAACTAATGAAAAACTGTTTTTT
CASSKDSATNEKLFF
>TRBV7-2|TRBJ2-1|TRBD2|.
TGTGCCAGCAGAGCGGGAGCTGGAAACAATGAGCAGTTCTTC
CASRAGAGNNEQFF
>TRBV5-1|TRBJ2-5|.|.
TGCGCCAGCAGCTTGTCGACTGGGGCTTTAGAGACCCAGTACTTC
CASSLSTGALETQYF
>TRBV29-1|TRBJ2-7|TRBD2|.
TGCAGCGCGGCCCAGCGGGAGGGCAGGGAGCAGTACTTC
CSAAQREGREQYF
>TRBV4-1|TRBJ2-5|TRBD2|.
TGCGCCAGCAGCCGCGGATATGGGGAGGGAGAGACCCAGTACTTC
CASSRGYGEGETQYF
>TRBV2|TRBJ2-1|TRBD2|few
TGTGCCACCCTTAGCGGGGGTGCTGAGCAGTTCTTC
CATLSGGAEQFF
>TRBV30|TRBJ1-2|.|.
TGTGCCTGGAGTGTAGTTCGAAGCCATGGCTACACCTTC
CAWSVVRSHGYTF
>TRBV28|TRBJ2-7|.|once
TGTGCCAGCAGTCCCCCAACTTACGAGCAGTACTTC
CASSPPTYEQYF
>TRBV3-1/TRBV3-2|TRBJ2-7|.|.
TGTGCCAGCAGCCAAGATAATCACGGTGAGCAGTACTTC
CASSQDNHGEQYF
>TRBV2|TRBJ2-7|TRBD2|.
TGTGCCAGCAGAGAAGAAGCGGGGGTCCACGAGCAGTACTTC
CASREEAGVHEQYF
>TRBV11-2|TRBJ2-1|.|once
TGTGCCAGCAGCGACCCTACTAGGATGTTTGAGCAGTTCTTC
CASSDPTRMFEQFF
>TRBV9|TRBJ1-6|TRBD1|.
TGTGCCAGCAGCGTAGGGACAGGGGCGGATAGCTCACCCCTCCACTTT
CASSVGTGADSSPLHF
>TRBV20-1|TRBJ1-4|.|.
TGCAGTGCTAGAGCCACAGAAAAACTGTTTTTT
CSARATEKLFF
>TRBV29-1|TRBJ2-3|TRBD2|.
TGCAGCGTTGGGGTTAGCGGGGGGGTTGGAGATACGCAGTATTTT
CSVGVSGGVGDTQYF
>TRBV19|TRBJ1-1|.|.
TGTGCCAGTAGTGGGGCACAGGCGGCGTCTGAAGCTTTCTTT
CASSGAQAASEAFF
>TRBV5-5|TRBJ1-2|.|few
TGTGCCAGCAGCTTGGTTGGGGAGATCCTATATGGCTACACCTTC
CASSLVGEILYGYTF
>TRBV3-1/TRBV3-2|TRBJ2-3|TRBD2|.
TGTGCCAGCAGCCGGGGGACTAGTCGCACAGATACGCAGTATTTT
CASSRGTSRTDTQYF
>TRBV7-7|TRBJ2-1|.|.
TGTGCTAGCAGTCCGGGACTCCGAAATGAGCAGTTCTTC
CASSPGLRNEQFF
>TRBV19|TRBJ1-5|TRBD1|once
TGTGCCAGTAGCATCGGGACAGGGGGTTATCAGCCCCAGCATTTT
CASSIGTGGYQPQHF
>TRBV28|TRBJ1-1|.|once
TGTGCCAGCAGTCTCACGATACTCAACACTGAAGCTTTCTTT
CASSLTILNTEAFF
>TRBV5-6|TRBJ1-2|.|.
TGTGCCAGCAGCTTGCAGGGTTTTGACTATGGCTACACCTTC
CASSLQGFDYGYTF
>TRBV2|TRBJ1-5|.|.
TGTGCCAGCAGTGAAAGGTGGACAGCTAATCAGCCCCAGCATTTT
CASSERWTANQPQHF
>TRBV5-1|TRBJ1-1|.|.
TGCGCCAGCAGCTTCGCCGGGTTGGCCCTAGATACAGCTTTCTTT
CASSFAGLALDTAFF
>TRBV2|TRBJ2-1|.|.
TGTGCCAGCAAAACGCGGGATGAGCAGTTCTTC
CASKTRDEQFF
>TRBV25-1|TRBJ2-7|TRBD2|few
TGTGCCAGCAGCCCAAACCCCACTAGCGGGAGGGGCTACGAGCAGTACTTC
CASSPNPTSGRGYEQYF
>TRBV5-1|TRBJ2-1|TRBD2|.
TGCGCCAGCAGCAAAGCCTACGGGACTAGCGGGGAACGGCCAATTAATGAGCAGTTCTTC
CASSKAYGTSGERPINEQFF
>TRBV29-1|TRBJ2-3|.|.
TGCAGCCTCGGATCGGGGTTCACAGATACGCAGTATTTT
CSLGSGFTDTQYF
>TRBV18|TRBJ2-1|TRBD2|.
TGTGCCAGCTCACCACCGGAAGGACTAGTCAATGAGCAGTTCTTC
CASSPPEGLVNEQFF
>TRBV12-5|TRBJ1-4|.|once
TGTGCTAGTGGTTTATCCGGAACTAATGAAAAACTGTTTTTT
CASGLSGTNEKLFF
>TRBV30|TRBJ2-3|.|.
TGTGCCTGGAGTGTGAGGTTCCCAGATACGCAGTATTTT
CAWSVRFPDTQYF